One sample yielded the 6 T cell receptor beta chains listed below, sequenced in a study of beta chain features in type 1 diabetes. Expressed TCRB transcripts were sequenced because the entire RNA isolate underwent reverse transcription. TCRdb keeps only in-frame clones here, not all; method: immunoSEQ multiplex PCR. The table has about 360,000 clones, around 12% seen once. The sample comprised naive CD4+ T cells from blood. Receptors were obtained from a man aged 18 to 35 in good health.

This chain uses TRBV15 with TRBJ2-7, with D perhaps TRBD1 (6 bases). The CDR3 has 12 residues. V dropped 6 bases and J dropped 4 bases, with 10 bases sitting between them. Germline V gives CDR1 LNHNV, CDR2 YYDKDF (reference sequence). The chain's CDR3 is CATSTTGYEQYF. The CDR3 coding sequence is TGTGCCACCAGTACGACAGGTTACGAGCAGTACTTC.

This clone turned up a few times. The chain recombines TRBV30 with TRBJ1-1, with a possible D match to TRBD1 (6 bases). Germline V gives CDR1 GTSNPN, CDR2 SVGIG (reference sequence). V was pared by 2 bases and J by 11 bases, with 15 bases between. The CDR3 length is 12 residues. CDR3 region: CAWSTGLVRAFF. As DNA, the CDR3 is TGTGCCTGGAGTACAGGGTTGGTTCGGGCTTTCTTT.

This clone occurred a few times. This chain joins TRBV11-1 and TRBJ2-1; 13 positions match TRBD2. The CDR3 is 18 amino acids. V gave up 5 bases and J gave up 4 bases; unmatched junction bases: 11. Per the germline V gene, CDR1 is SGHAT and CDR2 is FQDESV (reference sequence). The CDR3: CASSPRTSGSRVYNEQFF. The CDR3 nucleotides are TGTGCCAGCAGCCCGCGGACTAGCGGGAGTAGGGTATACAATGAGCAGTTCTTC.

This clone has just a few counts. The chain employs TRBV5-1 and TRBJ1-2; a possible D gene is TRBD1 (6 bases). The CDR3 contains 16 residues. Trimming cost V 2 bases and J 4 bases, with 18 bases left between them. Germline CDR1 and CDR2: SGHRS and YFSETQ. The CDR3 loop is CASSLRSGGSSYGYTF. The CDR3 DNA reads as TGCGCCAGCAGCTTACGTTCGGGGGGCTCTTCCTATGGCTACACCTTC.

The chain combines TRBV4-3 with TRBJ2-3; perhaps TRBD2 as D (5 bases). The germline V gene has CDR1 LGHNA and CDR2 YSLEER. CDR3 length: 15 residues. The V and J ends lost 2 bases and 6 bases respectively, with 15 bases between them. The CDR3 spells CASSQLTRGTDTQYF. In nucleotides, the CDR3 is TGCGCCAGCAGCCAACTAACACGGGGTACCGATACGCAGTATTTT.

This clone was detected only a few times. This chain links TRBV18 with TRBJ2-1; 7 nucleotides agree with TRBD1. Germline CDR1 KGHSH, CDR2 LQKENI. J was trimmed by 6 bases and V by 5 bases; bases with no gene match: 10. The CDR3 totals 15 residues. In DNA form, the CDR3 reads TGTGCCAGCTCAGAGACAGGGTTCTCTCTCAATGAGCAGTTCTTC. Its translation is CASSETGFSLNEQFF.